This TCR beta chain is drawn from a study of T cell responses to AZD1222 COVID-19 vaccine. Study outcomes and limitations: Two doses of AZD1222 preceded a rise in Spike-specific TCR breadth and depth. Females made up more of the donors, who were largely white British, and clonal diversity may have come out too low.

Sequencing was performed with immunoSEQ multiplex PCR; in TCRdb, only in-frame clones are kept and a portion is missing. The table lists 55,000 to 70,000 clones, 89% of them singletons. CDR1 and CDR2 from the germline V gene are SGHAT and FQNNGV. V lost 2 bases, J lost 4 bases, and 8 bases lay in between. The CDR3 length is 13 residues. On this clone: What it recognizes is unknown.

This sequence was found in an adult who received the AZD1222 COVID-19 vaccine. The chain links TRBV11-2 to TRBJ1-1, with unresolved D. The sample was peripheral blood, taken 28 days after the second AZD1222 dose. CDR3 in amino acids: CASSLTRFTEAFF. The CDR3 nucleotides read TGTGCCAGCAGCTTAACGAGGTTCACTGAAGCTTTCTTT.